These 24 T cell receptor beta chains were all obtained from the same sample, sequenced in a study of Graves' ophthalmopathy and Graves' hyperthyroidism. The authors amplified TCR beta CDR3 regions from RNA transcripts. The workflow started with a first-round RT-PCR run with HTBI primers and then moved on to a second-round multiplex PCR. In TCRdb, the multiplex PCR reads were re-called with MiXCR into one record per CDR3 protein. This table holds about 400,000 distinct CDR3 sequences, 15% to 20% found once. The sequenced sample consisted of peripheral blood. These receptors were collected from a woman aged 18-30 years with Graves' ophthalmopathy.

The chain is built from TRBV6-1 and TRBJ2-7; the match to TRBD2 covers 9 bases. CDR1 is MNHNS, CDR2 SASEGT, per germline. There are 15 residues in the CDR3. Losses at the gene ends were 5 bases for V and 0 bases for J; bases not matched to a gene: 5. CDR3 nucleotides: TGTGCCAGCAGTCCTGGGACTAGCCGCTCCTACGAGCAGTACTTC. Protein: CASSPGTSRSYEQYF.

This clonotype was counted at least ten times. The chain has TRBV6-1 and TRBJ2-4; D gene ambiguous. The CDR3 covers 15 residues. CDR1 is MNHNS, CDR2 SASEGT, per germline. V dropped 4 bases and J dropped 0 bases, with 10 bases sitting between them. The CDR3, as DNA: TGTGCCAGCAGTGGGATTAACCTAGCCAAAAACATTCAGTACTTC. The encoded protein is CASSGINLAKNIQYF.

This clonotype showed up many times. The rearrangement joins TRBV4-1 to TRBJ1-2; a weak D match, TRBD1 (5 bases). CDR1 and CDR2 (germline): MGHRA, YSYEKL. The CDR3 sequence is 14 residues long. V was trimmed by 0 bases and J by 4 bases, leaving 9 bases between them. For the CDR3, the DNA is TGCGCCAGCAGCCAAGATTGGGGGATCTATGGCTACACCTTC. This translates into CASSQDWGIYGYTF.

V usage is TRBV19 and J usage is TRBJ2-7; perhaps TRBD1 as D (5 bases). Germline V gene data show CDR1 as LNHDA and CDR2 as SQIVND (reference sequence). CDR3 length: 14 residues. With 9 bases removed from V and 2 bases from J, the gap between germline ends came to 17 bases. CDR3 DNA: TGTGCCAGCAGATCCCGTGACAGTACCTACGAGCAGTACTTC. Residues: CASRSRDSTYEQYF.

This clonotype was picked up many times. This chain links TRBV5-5 with TRBJ1-2; 10 bases agree with TRBD1. Germline V gene sequence: CDR1 SGHKS, CDR2 YYEKEE (reference sequence). V dropped 4 bases and J dropped 6; count of bases not matched to a gene: 9. The CDR3 has 15 residues. CDR3 amino acids: CASSRLGQGSHGYTF. The DNA for the CDR3 is TGTGCCAGCAGCCGCTTGGGACAGGGGTCCCATGGCTACACCTTC. The full variable domain, completed using reference TRBV5-5 and TRBJ1-2, is DAGVTQSPTHLIKTRGQQVTLRCSPISGHKSVSWYQQVLGQGPQFIFQYYEKEERGRGNFPDRFSARQFPNYSSELNVNALLLGDSALYLCASSRLGQGSHGYTFGSGTRLTVV.

The CDR3 sequence: CASSFLTAYTHEQYF. In DNA, the CDR3 is TGTGCCAGCAGTTTTTTAACGGCCTACACCCACGAGCAGTACTTC. V usage is TRBV12-3 or TRBV12-4 and J usage is TRBJ2-7; D gene unclear. This CDR3 comprises 15 residues. Trimming took off 3 bases at V and 5 bases at J, with 17 bases between the two ends.

This clonotype was seen at least ten times. The CDR3 reads CSVGYGTGPQETQYF. The CDR3 bases are TGCAGCGTTGGATACGGGACAGGCCCGCAAGAGACCCAGTACTTC. This chain uses TRBV29-1 with TRBJ2-5, with 8 bases identical to TRBD1. The CDR3 length is 15 residues. V lost 4 bases to trimming and J lost 2 bases; unmatched junction nucleotides: 9. Germline V gives CDR1 SQVTM, CDR2 ANQGSEA.

The V gene is TRBV7-2, the J gene TRBJ1-5; 7 positions match TRBD1. The CDR3 runs 14 residues. Germline lookup yields CDR1 SGHTA and CDR2 FQGNSA. Trimming took 4 bases from V and 6 from J; bases not matched to a gene: 6. CDR3 nucleotides: TGTGCCAGCAGCTCCGGGACAGAATTTCAGCCCCAGCATTTT. Its translation: CASSSGTEFQPQHF.

The table lists this clonotype with many counts. The J gene is TRBJ1-5, the V gene TRBV27; TRBD1 might be the D (5 bases). The CDR3 extends over 16 amino acids. Trimming took 8 bases from V and 7 from J, leaving 24 bases between them. Germline values: CDR1 MNHEY, CDR2 SMNVEV (reference sequence). CDR3 sequence: CASSPLGRGEEQPQHF. CDR3 DNA sequence: TGTGCCAGCTCCCCTCTGGGTCGGGGGGAAGAGCAGCCCCAGCATTTT.

Many counts were recorded for this clonotype. The chain employs TRBV9 and TRBJ1-1; no clear D gene. V lost 1 base to trimming and J lost 2 bases, with 9 bases between them. The CDR3 has 14 amino acids. The germline V gene encodes CDR1 SGDLS and CDR2 YYNGEE. The CDR3 is CASSVRSDNTEAFF. CDR3 DNA: TGTGCCAGCAGCGTACGGTCCGACAACACTGAAGCTTTCTTT.

This clonotype has ten or more counts. The J gene is TRBJ2-2, the V gene TRBV5-1; D unclear. Germline CDR1 SGHRS, CDR2 YFSETQ. CDR3 length: 14 amino acids. The V and J ends lost 2 bases and 3 bases respectively, with 8 bases between them. For the CDR3, the DNA is TGCGCCAGCAGCTTTTCGCGAGACACCGGGGAGCTGTTTTTT. It is translated as CASSFSRDTGELFF.

The table lists this clonotype with many counts. V and J are TRBV7-3 and TRBJ2-5; D unresolved. The ends were cut back, 4 bases at V and 1 base at J, with 7 bases in the middle. Germline CDR1 SGHTA, CDR2 FQGTGA. This CDR3 is 13 amino acids long. Here the CDR3 reads CASSYGAQETQYF. For the CDR3, the DNA is TGTGCCAGCAGCTACGGAGCCCAAGAGACCCAGTACTTC.

This clonotype was seen repeatedly, ten times or more. The V and J genes are TRBV29-1 and TRBJ1-1; D might be TRBD1 (5 bases). Per germline, CDR1 SQVTM and CDR2 ANQGSEA. V lost 4 bases and J 5 bases, leaving 11 bases between the germline ends. CDR3 length equals 12 residues. CDR3: CSVAQGKTEAFF. The CDR3 region has the DNA TGCAGCGTTGCCCAGGGAAAGACTGAAGCTTTCTTT.

The rearrangement joins TRBV6-1 to TRBJ1-6; tentatively, D is TRBD1 (5 bases). The ends were cut back, 2 bases at V and 10 bases at J, with 12 bases in the middle. Germline CDR1 reads MNHNS; CDR2 reads SASEGT. This CDR3 has 14 amino acids. The CDR3 DNA reads TGTGCCAGCAGTGAATCAGGGTTTCGCTCACCCCTCCACTTT. Its translation is CASSESGFRSPLHF.

This clonotype was counted ten times or more. The rearrangement joins TRBV12-3 or TRBV12-4 to TRBJ2-7, with D possibly called TRBD1 or TRBD2 (5 bases each). This CDR3 is 14 amino acids long. The V gene lost 4 bases and the J gene lost 4 bases, with 14 bases spanning the gap. CDR3 DNA sequence: TGTGCCAGCAGTTATTCCGCCAGGGAGTACGAGCAGTACTTC. Protein product: CASSYSAREYEQYF.

This clonotype was picked up many times. The gene calls are TRBV6-1 and TRBJ2-7; 8 nucleotides align to TRBD2. V trimming: 1 base; J trimming: 3 bases; junction bases outside the gene matches: 5. The length of the CDR3 is 15 residues. From germline, CDR1 is MNHNS and CDR2 SASEGT. The CDR3 DNA sequence: TGTGCCAGCAGTGAAGGGCGGGGGGCCTTCTACGAGCAGTACTTC. Translated, it gives CASSEGRGAFYEQYF.

This clonotype was detected ten times or more. The chain links TRBV19 to TRBJ2-7; D perhaps matches TRBD2 (6 bases). V gave up 9 bases and J gave up 5 bases, with 14 bases separating them. This CDR3 contains 12 residues. Germline lookup yields CDR1 LNHDA and CDR2 SQIVND (reference sequence). CDR3 in amino acids: CASSGASDEQYF. The CDR3 DNA follows: TGTGCCAGCTCCGGCGCTAGCGACGAGCAGTACTTC.

This clonotype was counted many times. V gene TRBV28 combines with J gene TRBJ2-5; D may be TRBD1 (6 bases). CDR3 size: 13 residues. The germline V gene has CDR1 MDHEN and CDR2 SYDVKM. Trimming took 5 bases from V and 3 from J, leaving 10 bases between them. The CDR3 bases are TGTGCCAGCAGTAGAACAGGGAAAGAGACCCAGTACTTC. Protein sequence: CASSRTGKETQYF.

This clonotype was seen at least ten times. The V call is TRBV27, the J call TRBJ1-5; no clear D gene. This CDR3 region has 14 residues. Germline V gives CDR1 MNHEY, CDR2 SMNVEV (reference sequence). The V gene lost 1 base and the J gene lost 4 bases, with 8 bases spanning the gap. The CDR3 DNA reads as TGTGCCAGCAGTTTATTGGGGATGAATCAGCCCCAGCATTTT. Encoded protein: CASSLLGMNQPQHF.

This clonotype was detected ten times or more. J is TRBJ1-1 and V is TRBV12-3 or TRBV12-4, with D unclear. Trimming left V 5 bases short and J 5 bases short, with 12 bases between. The CDR3 spans 13 residues. CDR3 bases: TGTGCCAGCAGTCTAATCGAGGGTACTGAAGCTTTCTTT. It codes for CASSLIEGTEAFF.

This clonotype was seen many times. At one end, the junction sequence differs from germline, possibly due to a read error. In DNA form, the CDR3 reads TGTGCCAGCAGCTCCCTGGTGACATTGCCTAGGCACTTC. This encodes CASSSLVTLPRHF. This sequence joins TRBV7-2 and TRBJ2-5; D gene uncertain. The CDR3 sequence is 13 residues long. The V gene's germline CDR1 is SGHTA and CDR2 FQGNSA. Full variable domain (missing parts from reference TRBV7-2 and TRBJ2-5): GAGVSQSPSNKVTEKGKDVELRCDPISGHTALYWYRQSLGQGLEFLIYFQGNSAPDKSGLPSDRFSAERTGGSVSTLTIQRTQQEDSAVYLCASSSLVTLPRHFGPGTRLLVL.

The table lists this clonotype with many counts. The V and J genes are TRBV7-2 and TRBJ2-7; D perhaps matches TRBD2 (5 bases). The CDR3 spans 12 residues. CDR1 is SGHTA, CDR2 FQGNSA, per germline. Trimming took off 5 bases at V and 6 bases at J, with 11 bases between the two ends. CDR3 sequence reads: CASSKNGIEQYF. CDR3 coding DNA: TGTGCCAGCAGCAAAAACGGGATCGAGCAGTACTTC.

This clonotype showed up many times. This chain uses TRBV6-2 or TRBV6-3 with TRBJ2-7; D perhaps matches TRBD1 (5 bases). The V gene's germline CDR1 is MNHEY and CDR2 SVGEGT. Trimming left V 5 bases short and J 3 bases short, with 11 bases between. This CDR3 region has 13 residues. CDR3 loop: CASSKGRGYEQYF. CDR3 bases: TGTGCCAGCAGTAAGGGTAGGGGCTACGAGCAGTACTTC.

This clonotype has at least ten counts. The chain uses TRBV19 and TRBJ2-5; TRBD1 agrees at 9 bases. V lost 9 bases and J lost 5; bases outside the gene matches: 13. CDR3 size: 15 residues. Germline V gene lookup returns CDR1 LNHDA and CDR2 SQIVND (reference sequence). In DNA, the CDR3 is TGTGCCAGCCGCTTTACAGGGGGCTCTGCGGAGACCCAGTACTTC. This sequence encodes CASRFTGGSAETQYF.